The rows below give T cell receptor beta chains drawn from one sample of a study of cytomegalovirus exposure and HLA in healthy donors. TCRdb's copy holds only in-frame clones and misses some; the assay was immunoSEQ multiplex PCR. The data show roughly 130,000 clones, approximately 72% seen once. What was sequenced was PBMCs. All receptors come from a human donor in good health. Both conserved end residues are part of each CDR3. Each record gives: V gene, D gene, clone size, J gene, CDR3 DNA, CDR3 protein. D genes are given only for firm matches. Rows give clone size only sometimes, using once, few, many, or a class for an expanded clone.

>TRBV4-2|TRBD2|.|TRBJ2-1
TGTGCCAGCAGCCAAGATTGGGGCACTAGCGGGAGGGCTGATGAGCAGTTCTTC
CASSQDWGTSGRADEQFF
>TRBV5-1|.|.|TRBJ2-5
TGCGCCAGCAGCTTGGGGGGAGCAGAGACCCAGTACTTC
CASSLGGAETQYF
>TRBV11-3|.|.|TRBJ2-2
TGTGCCAGCAGCTTAAATGGGGTAGTGTTAACCGGGGAGTTGTTTTTT
CASSLNGVVLTGELFF
>TRBV9|.|.|TRBJ2-7
TGTGCCAGCAGCGTAGGCCCCACAGGAAGCTACGAGCAGTACTTC
CASSVGPTGSYEQYF
>TRBV5-4|TRBD1|few|TRBJ1-2
TGTGCCAGCAGCGACAGGGGGGGCTATGGCTACACCTTC
CASSDRGGYGYTF
>TRBV18|.|.|TRBJ2-2
TGTGCCAGCTCACGCACAGGGTCCGGGGAGCTGTTTTTT
CASSRTGSGELFF
>TRBV5-1|.|.|TRBJ2-7
TGCGCCAGCAGCTTGGTTTCAGGGTTAGAGCAGTACTTC
CASSLVSGLEQYF
>TRBV6-5|.|.|TRBJ2-1
TGTGCCAGCAGTTACTTTGGCGGCGAGCAGTTCTTC
CASSYFGGEQFF
>TRBV27|.|.|TRBJ1-2
TGTGCCAGCAGTTCGACAGGCCCCTATGGCTACACCTTC
CASSSTGPYGYTF
>TRBV4-2|.|.|TRBJ2-3
TGTGCCAGCAGCCAAGACCACGGGAGCGCAGATACGCAGTATTTT
CASSQDHGSADTQYF
>TRBV6-1|.|.|TRBJ1-6
TGTGCCAGCAGTGAAAAGGGGAAGGCAAATAATTCACCCCTCCACTTT
CASSEKGKANNSPLHF
>TRBV4-1|.|.|TRBJ1-6
TGCGCCAGCAGTCAAGATCCGGGGGACCGGAAGGCCCTCCACTTT
CASSQDPGDRKALHF
>TRBV28|TRBD2|.|TRBJ2-1
TGTGCCAGCACCTTGACTAGCGGGAGACGCTCCTACAATGAGCAGTTCTTC
CASTLTSGRRSYNEQFF
>TRBV10-3|.|.|TRBJ2-5
TGTGCCATCAGCCCCGGGGGGCGGGAGACCCAGTACTTC
CAISPGGRETQYF
>TRBV4-1|TRBD1|.|TRBJ2-3
TGCGCCAGCAGCCAAAGGGACAGCCAACCCGGAGATACGCAGTATTTT
CASSQRDSQPGDTQYF
>TRBV5-1|TRBD1|.|TRBJ1-1
TGCGCCAGCAGCCGAGGGACAGGGGAGGCCACTGAAGCTTTCTTT
CASSRGTGEATEAFF
>TRBV18|.|.|TRBJ2-1
TGTGCCAGCTCTCCCGACGGAGTAAGGGAGTATGATGAGCAGTTCTTC
CASSPDGVREYDEQFF
>TRBV5-6|.|.|TRBJ2-5
TGTGCCAGCAGCTTGGGACGGCTTCTAGGAGAGACCCAGTACTTC
CASSLGRLLGETQYF
>TRBV12-2|.|.|TRBJ2-7
TGTGCAAGTCGCCGCCGTCTAGCGGGGGACTACGAGCAGTACTTC
CASRRRLAGDYEQYF
>TRBV7-2|.|few|TRBJ2-4
TGTGCCAGCAGCTCCCTTGAAGGAGGTCGGGACATTCAGTACTTC
CASSSLEGGRDIQYF
>TRBV25-1|.|.|TRBJ2-3
TGTGCCAGCAGTGAATATACAGGGCCAGATACGCAGTATTTT
CASSEYTGPDTQYF
>TRBV19|TRBD2|.|TRBJ2-3
TGTGCCAGTCGTTTAGCGGGAGGCGGGGGTCGCACAGATACGCAGTATTTT
CASRLAGGGGRTDTQYF
>TRBV7-9|.|.|TRBJ1-2
TGTGCCAGCAGCTTAGAAGCTGGGGGGAACGGCTACACCTTC
CASSLEAGGNGYTF
>TRBV29-1|.|.|TRBJ1-2
TGCAGCGTTGGCCAGGACACGTCCTCTGGCTACACCTTC
CSVGQDTSSGYTF
>TRBV5-4|TRBD1|once|TRBJ2-5
TGTGCCAGCAGCTTCTGGGACAGGGGAGAGACCCAGTACTTC
CASSFWDRGETQYF
>TRBV10-3|TRBD2|.|TRBJ2-2
TGTGCCATCAGTGACCGACTAGCGGGAGTTAACGGGGAGCTGTTTTTT
CAISDRLAGVNGELFF
>TRBV5-5|.|.|TRBJ1-1
TGTGCCAGCAGCTCCCGTCGGATGAATGGGAGCACTGAAGCTTTCTTT
CASSSRRMNGSTEAFF
>TRBV7-2|.|few|TRBJ1-5
TGTGCCAGCAGCTTAGTAGGGGGTCGGAGTCAGCCCCAGCATTTT
CASSLVGGRSQPQHF
>TRBV28|.|.|TRBJ2-7
TGTGCCAGCAGCGAACTAAGACCGGGGTCCTACGAGCAGTACTTC
CASSELRPGSYEQYF
>TRBV7-7|TRBD2|.|TRBJ2-7
TGTGCCAGCAGCCCCGGATTGACTAGCGTACTCTACGAGCAGTACTTC
CASSPGLTSVLYEQYF
>TRBV6-6|.|.|TRBJ2-7
TGTGCCAGCAGTTACTCAGGACAGCTTTCCTACGAGCAGTACTTC
CASSYSGQLSYEQYF
>TRBV18|TRBD2|.|TRBJ2-1
TGTGCCAGCTCACCGGAGGCTAGCGGGTACAATGAGCAGTTCTTC
CASSPEASGYNEQFF
>TRBV5-1|.|few|TRBJ2-3
TGCGCCAGCAGCTTGTCCGGGACAGATACGCAGTATTTT
CASSLSGTDTQYF
>TRBV6-5|.|.|TRBJ2-3
TGTGCCAGCAGTTACAATGGGGCGCCAAAAACAGATACGCAGTATTTT
CASSYNGAPKTDTQYF
>TRBV4-1|.|.|TRBJ1-1
TGCGCCAGCAGCCAAACCCGGTCCGGTGAAGCTTTCTTT
CASSQTRSGEAFF
>TRBV27|.|.|TRBJ2-7
TGTGCCAGCAGTTTCCTAGCCAGTTACGAGCAGTACTTC
CASSFLASYEQYF
>TRBV2|TRBD2|few|TRBJ2-3
TGTGCCAGCAGTGATCCCCCCCTAGCGGGAGTAAAAGATACGCAGTATTTT
CASSDPPLAGVKDTQYF
>TRBV5-4|TRBD1|.|TRBJ1-2
TGTGCCAGCAGCAAACAGACAGGGGGGACCTATGGCTACACCTTC
CASSKQTGGTYGYTF
>TRBV4-1|TRBD2|.|TRBJ2-7
TGCGCCAGCAGCCAACCGCTTACCATAGCGGGGGTACCCTACGAGCAGTACTTC
CASSQPLTIAGVPYEQYF
>TRBV13|TRBD1|.|TRBJ1-6
TGTGCCAGCAGCACCCGCGGACAGGGGGCTTCACCCCTCCACTTT
CASSTRGQGASPLHF
>TRBV18|TRBD2|.|TRBJ2-3
TGTGCCAGCTCACTAGCGGGAGATACGCAGTATTTT
CASSLAGDTQYF
>TRBV6-1|.|.|TRBJ1-1
TGTGCCAGCACCTCTATATGGGAAGGGGGCACTGAAGCTTTCTTT
CASTSIWEGGTEAFF
>TRBV14|TRBD2|.|TRBJ2-5
TGTGCCAGCAGCCGTCGTAAGGGAGCGGGGGTTTGGGAGACCCAGTACTTC
CASSRRKGAGVWETQYF
>TRBV27|TRBD2|.|TRBJ2-7
TGTGCCAGCAGTGACGGGGGGGGACACGAGCAGTACTTC
CASSDGGGHEQYF
>TRBV5-3|.|.|TRBJ2-7
TGTGCCAGAAGCTTGCACAGGGAGGGCGAGCAGTACTTC
CARSLHREGEQYF
>TRBV7-9|.|.|TRBJ1-4
TGTGCCAGCAGCCGCGCACAGGGACAAAAACTGTTTTTT
CASSRAQGQKLFF
>TRBV28|TRBD2|.|TRBJ2-1
TGTGCCAGCAGCCTCCCGACACTCGGACTAGCTGGTGAGCAGTTCTTC
CASSLPTLGLAGEQFF
>TRBV19|TRBD2|.|TRBJ2-3
TGTGCCAGTAGTAATGCGGGGGGGCGGGATACGCAGTATTTT
CASSNAGGRDTQYF